What follows are 23 T cell receptor beta chains derived from one specimen sequenced in a study of blood T cell repertoires in COVID-19. Repertoires were generated with immunoSEQ multiplex PCR, while TCRdb's copy carries only in-frame clones and drops some. The data show roughly 170,000 clones, approximately 87% seen once. The sequenced material came from peripheral blood. The receptors here all came from a woman in her sixties or seventies with COVID-19, enrolled during active disease.

This sequence joins TRBV3-1 (or the pseudogene TRBV3-2) and TRBJ2-1, with 9 nucleotides matching TRBD2. Germline V CDR1 and CDR2: LGHDT, YNNKEL (reference sequence). This CDR3 is 17 amino acids long. V lost 2 bases and J lost 5; bases outside the gene matches: 10. The DNA for the CDR3 is TGTGCCAGCAGCCAAATGAGGAGGGCGGGAGGGAACAATGAGCAGTTCTTC. Translating gives CASSQMRRAGGNNEQFF.

The rearrangement links TRBV6-5 to TRBJ2-7; 8 positions match TRBD1. Trimming at V came to 6 bases and at J to 4 bases, leaving 8 bases not matched to a gene. This CDR3 is 14 amino acids long. Germline V gene sequence: CDR1 MNHEY, CDR2 SVGAGI. For the CDR3, the DNA is TGTGCCAGCAGCCGGACAGGGCTCACGTACGAGCAGTACTTC. This encodes CASSRTGLTYEQYF.

The rearrangement links TRBV19 to TRBJ1-1, with D unclear. V shed 3 bases and J shed 1 base, with 9 bases lying between them. CDR1 LNHDA and CDR2 SQIVND come from the germline V gene (reference sequence). The CDR3 contains 14 residues. CDR3 residues: CASSIQVTNTEAFF. CDR3 sequence (DNA): TGTGCCAGTAGTATTCAGGTGACGAACACTGAAGCTTTCTTT. The variable domain in full, with the rest retrieved from reference TRBV19 and TRBJ1-1, is DGGITQSPKYLFRKEGQNVTLSCEQNLNHDAMYWYRQDPGQGLRLIYYSQIVNDFQKGDIAEGYSVSREKKESFPLTVTSAQKNPTAFYLCASSIQVTNTEAFFGQGTRLTVV.

This clone was observed a few times. The J gene is TRBJ1-5, the V gene TRBV5-1; TRBD1 matches at 7 bases. Losses at the gene ends were 3 bases for V and 4 bases for J; bases not matched to a gene: 7. CDR1 and CDR2 from the germline V gene are SGHRS and YFSETQ. The CDR3 has 15 residues. The CDR3 DNA reads as TGCGCCAGCAGCTGGGGGGACAGTGGGAATCAGCCCCAGCATTTT. This codes for CASSWGDSGNQPQHF.

This chain uses TRBV6-5 with TRBJ1-3, with D unresolved. The V end was cut by 5 bases, the J end by 4 bases, with 12 bases between. This CDR3 has 14 amino acids. The germline gives CDR1 MNHEY, CDR2 SVGAGI. The CDR3, as DNA: TGTGCCAGCAGTCGGGTCAAGACCGGAAACACCATATATTTT. This gives the protein CASSRVKTGNTIYF.

This chain uses TRBV19 with TRBJ1-6; 7 bases align to TRBD1. The ends lost 4 bases at V and 7 bases at J; junction bases unmatched: 13. Germline V gene sequence: CDR1 LNHDA, CDR2 SQIVND (reference sequence). The CDR3 is made up of 17 amino acids. CDR3 DNA sequence: TGTGCCAGTAGTACCACCACCAAGGGGGCGCTCAATTCACCCCTCCACTTT. Translating gives CASSTTTKGALNSPLHF. Full variable domain (rest looked up from reference TRBV19 and TRBJ1-6): DGGITQSPKYLFRKEGQNVTLSCEQNLNHDAMYWYRQDPGQGLRLIYYSQIVNDFQKGDIAEGYSVSREKKESFPLTVTSAQKNPTAFYLCASSTTTKGALNSPLHFGNGTRLTVT.

This clone was recorded only once. This chain uses TRBV7-2 with TRBJ1-2; D unclear. V was shortened by 4 bases and J by 8 bases, with 11 bases between the two germline ends. CDR3 length: 12 residues. From germline, CDR1 is SGHTA and CDR2 FQGNSA. CDR3 nucleotides: TGTGCCAGCAGCTCCGACACGCCCGGCTACACCTTC. Its translation: CASSSDTPGYTF.

The chain joins TRBV12-3 or TRBV12-4 to TRBJ2-1; no clear D. The CDR3 is 11 residues long. The CDR3 sequence is CASDSYNEQFF. CDR3 DNA: TGTGCGAGTGACTCCTACAATGAGCAGTTCTTC.

This clone turned up a few times. The CDR3 here is CASSQVSGNSYEQYF. Written as DNA, the CDR3 is TGTGCCAGCAGCCAAGTTAGCGGGAACTCCTACGAGCAGTACTTC. This chain joins TRBV4-2 and TRBJ2-7; TRBD2 matches 8 bases. Germline CDR1 LGHNA, CDR2 YNFKEQ. The CDR3 consists of 15 residues. V lost 1 base and J lost 0; bases outside the gene matches: 2.

The chain uses TRBV6-2 or TRBV6-3 and TRBJ2-5, with D tentatively TRBD2 (6 bases). Germline loops: CDR1 MNHEY, CDR2 SVGEGT. The CDR3 is 14 residues long. Trimming shortened V by 4 bases and J by 6 bases, and 15 bases separated the two germline ends. The CDR3 protein is CASSSPSDSKTQYF. The CDR3 DNA sequence: TGTGCCAGCAGTTCGCCTAGCGACTCGAAGACCCAGTACTTC.

In DNA form, the CDR3 reads TGTGCCAGCAGTTTCGGAAGCGGGGACTACAATGAGCAGTTCTTC. It yields the protein CASSFGSGDYNEQFF. This sequence joins TRBV28 and TRBJ2-1; 7 positions match TRBD2. V was clipped by 3 bases and J by 3 bases; unmatched bases: 5. Germline CDR1 reads MDHEN; CDR2 reads SYDVKM. The CDR3 has 15 amino acids.

This rearrangement joins TRBV4-2 to TRBJ2-7; 10 bases match TRBD2. The V and J ends lost 4 bases and 5 bases, in that order; junction bases with no gene match: 11. CDR3 length equals 16 residues. CDR1 LGHNA and CDR2 YNFKEQ come from the germline V gene. CDR3 sequence reads: CASSRRLAGAGNEQYF. Here the CDR3 DNA reads TGTGCCAGCAGCCGGCGGCTAGCGGGAGCGGGAAACGAGCAGTACTTC.

The chain uses TRBV19 and TRBJ1-5; no definite D call. V dropped 3 bases and J dropped 0 bases, with 9 bases sitting between them. In germline, CDR1 is LNHDA, CDR2 SQIVND (reference sequence). The CDR3 has 15 amino acids. CDR3 sequence reads: CASSMEDHSNQPQHF. CDR3 in DNA: TGTGCCAGTAGTATGGAGGACCATAGCAATCAGCCCCAGCATTTT.

The V gene is TRBV30, the J gene TRBJ2-1; 9 bases are a match to TRBD1. Germline CDR1 GTSNPN, CDR2 SVGIG (reference sequence). J was trimmed by 3 bases and V by 5 bases; bases with no gene match: 17. The CDR3 has 18 amino acids. The CDR3 sequence is CAWDQGQGVKTSYNEQFF. The CDR3 DNA reads TGTGCCTGGGACCAGGGACAGGGTGTGAAGACAAGCTACAATGAGCAGTTCTTC.

The chain has TRBV7-9 and TRBJ2-1; 9 bases align to TRBD1. After removal of 3 bases from V and 7 bases from J, the junction contained 1 base not matched to a gene. The CDR3 loop spans 13 amino acids. Germline V gene data show CDR1 as SEHNR and CDR2 as FQNEAQ (reference sequence). CDR3 residues: CASSFGTGNEQFF. CDR3 in DNA: TGTGCCAGCAGCTTCGGGACAGGGAATGAGCAGTTCTTC.

The chain employs TRBV7-9 and TRBJ2-5; 9 nucleotides agree with TRBD2. CDR1 and CDR2 from the germline V gene are SEHNR and FQNEAQ (reference sequence). V shed 5 bases, J shed 0 bases, and the junction held 7 bases outside the gene matches. This CDR3 has 16 amino acids. CDR3 sequence (DNA): TGTGCCAGCAGCCCCCGACTAGCGGTTTACCAAGAGACCCAGTACTTC. Translated, it gives CASSPRLAVYQETQYF. The full variable domain, completed using reference TRBV7-9 and TRBJ2-5, is DTGVSQNPRHKITKRGQNVTFRCDPISEHNRLYWYRQTLGQGPEFLTYFQNEAQLEKSRLLSDRFSAERPKGSFSTLEIQRTEQGDSAMYLCASSPRLAVYQETQYFGPGTRLLVL.

The V gene is TRBV3-1 (or the pseudogene TRBV3-2), the J gene TRBJ2-3; D gene ambiguous. Trimming pared 2 bases from V and 5 bases from J, leaving 11 bases between. The CDR3 runs to 14 residues. CDR1 and CDR2 from the germline V gene are LGHDT and YNNKEL (reference sequence). CDR3 sequence reads: CASSQPQFQDTQYF. The CDR3 DNA follows: TGTGCCAGCAGCCAACCTCAGTTTCAAGATACGCAGTATTTT.

The chain is built from TRBV29-1 and TRBJ2-2; perhaps TRBD1 as D (5 bases). Germline CDR1 and CDR2: SQVTM and ANQGSEA. V gave up 6 bases and J gave up 1 base, with 9 bases separating them. CDR3 length: 13 residues. CDR3 in amino acids: CSVRVLNTGELFF. CDR3 DNA: TGCAGCGTCAGGGTACTGAACACCGGGGAGCTGTTTTTT.

This clone was detected once. The V and J genes are TRBV19 and TRBJ1-4, with 7 bases identical to TRBD1. The CDR3 runs to 14 residues. Trimming removed 5 bases from V and 10 bases from J; junction bases left unmatched: 10. Germline assignment: CDR1 LNHDA and CDR2 SQIVND (reference sequence). This CDR3 is CASSPGTVKGKLFF. The CDR3 nucleotides read TGTGCCAGTAGTCCCGGGACAGTTAAAGGAAAACTGTTTTTT.

The chain employs TRBV6-1 and TRBJ2-3, with D maybe TRBD2 (6 bases). The CDR3 spans 15 residues. The V end lost 1 base, the J end lost 4 bases, and 12 bases lay between the germline ends. Germline CDR1 MNHNS, CDR2 SASEGT. The CDR3 nucleotides read TGTGCCAGCAGTGAAGAGATAGCGGTAGCAGATACGCAGTATTTT. This translates into CASSEEIAVADTQYF.

The J gene is TRBJ1-2, the V gene TRBV12-3 or TRBV12-4, with D perhaps matching TRBD1 (6 bases). The CDR3 runs 13 residues. Trimming took off 5 bases at V and 2 bases at J, with 9 bases between the two ends. The CDR3 region is CASSTDRNYGYTF. DNA of the CDR3: TGTGCCAGCAGTACTGACAGGAACTATGGCTACACCTTC.

The gene calls are TRBV7-2 and TRBJ1-3; D remains ambiguous. V lost 4 bases, J lost 4 bases, and 14 bases lay in between. Germline CDR1 reads SGHTA; CDR2 reads FQGNSA. The CDR3 loop spans 15 amino acids. CDR3 loop: CASSSYPPGGNTIYF. The CDR3 nucleotides are TGTGCCAGCAGCTCTTACCCACCGGGGGGAAACACCATATATTTT.

The CDR3 sequence: CASSKNPGPGGVETQYF. DNA of the CDR3: TGTGCCAGCAGCAAAAACCCGGGACCCGGGGGGGTAGAGACCCAGTACTTC. The rearrangement uses TRBV21-1 and TRBJ2-5; the tabulated D call, TRBD2, remains unverified against the DNA. TRBV21-1 is recorded as a pseudogene. This CDR3 contains 17 residues.